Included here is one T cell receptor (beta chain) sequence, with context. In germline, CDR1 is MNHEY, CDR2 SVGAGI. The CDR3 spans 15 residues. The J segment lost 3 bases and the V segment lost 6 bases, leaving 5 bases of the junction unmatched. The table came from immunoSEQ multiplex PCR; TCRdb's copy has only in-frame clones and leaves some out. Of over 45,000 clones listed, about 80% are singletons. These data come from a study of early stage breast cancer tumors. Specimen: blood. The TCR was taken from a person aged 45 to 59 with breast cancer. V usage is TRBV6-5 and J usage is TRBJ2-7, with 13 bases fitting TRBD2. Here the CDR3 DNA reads TGTGCCAGCAGCATACTAGCGGGAGGGAACTACGAGCAGTACTTC. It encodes CASSILAGGNYEQYF.